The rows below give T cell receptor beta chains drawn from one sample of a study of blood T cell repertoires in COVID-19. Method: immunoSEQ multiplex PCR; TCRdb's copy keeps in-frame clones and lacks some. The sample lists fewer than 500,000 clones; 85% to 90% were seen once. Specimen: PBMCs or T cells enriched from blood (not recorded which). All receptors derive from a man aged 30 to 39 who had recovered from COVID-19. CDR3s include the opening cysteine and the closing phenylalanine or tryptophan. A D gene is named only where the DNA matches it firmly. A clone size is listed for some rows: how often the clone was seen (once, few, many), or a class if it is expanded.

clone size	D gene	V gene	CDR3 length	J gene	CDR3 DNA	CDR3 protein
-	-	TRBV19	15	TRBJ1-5	TGTGCCAGTAGTATAGAGGGCTATAGCAATCAGCCCCAGCATTTT	CASSIEGYSNQPQHF
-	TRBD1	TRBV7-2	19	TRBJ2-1	TGTGCCAGCAGCCTATACGCCCCCTCGACAGGGGGATCGTTCAATGAGCAGTTCTTC	CASSLYAPSTGGSFNEQFF
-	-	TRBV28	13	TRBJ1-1	TGTGCCAGCAAGAAGGGGTTGAACACTGAAGCTTTCTTT	CASKKGLNTEAFF
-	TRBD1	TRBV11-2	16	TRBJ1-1	TGTGCCAGCAGCTTAGGGACAGGGGACATGAACACTGAAGCTTTCTTT	CASSLGTGDMNTEAFF
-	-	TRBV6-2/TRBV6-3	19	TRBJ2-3	TGTGCCAGCAGCCCCGGGCTGTTTGTACGGAGGCGTCGGACAGATACGCAGTATTTT	CASSPGLFVRRRRTDTQYF
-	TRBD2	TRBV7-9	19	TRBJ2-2	TGTGCCAGCAGCCAATTTTACCTGGGACTAGCGAGAAACACCGGGGAGCTGTTTTTT	CASSQFYLGLARNTGELFF
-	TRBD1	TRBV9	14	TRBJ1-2	TGTGCCAGCAGCGTGGACAGGGCGTATTATGGCTACACCTTC	CASSVDRAYYGYTF
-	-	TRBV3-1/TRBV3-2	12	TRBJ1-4	TGTGCCAGCAGCCAAGATCCGGAAAAACTGTTTTTT	CASSQDPEKLFF
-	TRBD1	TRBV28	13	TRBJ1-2	TGTGCCAGCAGACATACAGGGGCGAGTGGCTACACCTTC	CASRHTGASGYTF
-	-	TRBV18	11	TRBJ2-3	TGTGCCAGCTCACCAGAGGATACGCAGTATTTT	CASSPEDTQYF
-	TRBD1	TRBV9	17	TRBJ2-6	TGTGCCAGCAGCGATCGACAGGGGGTATCTGGGGCCAACGTCCTGACTTTC	CASSDRQGVSGANVLTF
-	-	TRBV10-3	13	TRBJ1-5	TGTGCCATCACGGGGGAGGTGAACCAGCCCCAGCATTTT	CAITGEVNQPQHF
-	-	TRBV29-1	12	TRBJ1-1	TGCAGCGTTTGGGACTTTGGCACTGAAGCTTTCTTT	CSVWDFGTEAFF
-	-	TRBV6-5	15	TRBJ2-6	TGTGCCAGCAACCCTACAGGGTCTGGGGCCAACGTCCTGACTTTC	CASNPTGSGANVLTF
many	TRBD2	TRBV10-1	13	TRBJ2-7	TGCGCCAGCAGTGAGTCCTCGACTAGCTTGCTTTACTTC	CASSESSTSLLYF
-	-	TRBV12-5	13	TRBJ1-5	TGTGCTAGTGCCTGGGGGGTAAATCAGCCCCAGCATTTT	CASAWGVNQPQHF
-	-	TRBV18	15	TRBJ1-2	TGTGCCAGCTCACCCATGGACTCTTGGAACTATGGCTACACCTTC	CASSPMDSWNYGYTF
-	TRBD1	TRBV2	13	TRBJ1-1	TGTGCCAGCAGTGTACAGGGGAGTGGTGAAGCTTTCTTT	CASSVQGSGEAFF
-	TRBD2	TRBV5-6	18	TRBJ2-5	TGTGCCAGCAGTGGGGGACTAGCGGGAAAAGGGTTCCAAGAGACCCAGTACTTC	CASSGGLAGKGFQETQYF
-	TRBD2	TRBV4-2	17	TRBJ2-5	TGTGCCAGCAGCCAAGATTTCCTAGCGGGATGGGGGGAGACCCAGTACTTC	CASSQDFLAGWGETQYF
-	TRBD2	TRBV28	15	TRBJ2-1	TGTGCCAGCCGTCAGTCCGGACTAGGGGCCGATGAGCAGTTCTTC	CASRQSGLGADEQFF
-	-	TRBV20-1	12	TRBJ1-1	TGCAGTGCTAGTAATGGAGGCACTGAAGCTTTCTTT	CSASNGGTEAFF
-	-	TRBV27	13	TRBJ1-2	TGTGCCAGCAGGGACGGGATGGGCTATGGCTACACCTTC	CASRDGMGYGYTF
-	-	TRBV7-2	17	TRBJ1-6	TGTGCCAGCAGCTCCCCTTCCCAAGGACAGATAAATTCACCCCTCCACTTT	CASSSPSQGQINSPLHF
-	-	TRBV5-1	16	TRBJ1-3	TGCGCCAGCAGCCAGGACGCCGGGGGCTCTGGAAACACCATATATTTT	CASSQDAGGSGNTIYF
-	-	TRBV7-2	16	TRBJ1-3	TGTGCCAGCAGCCTGACAGCCCTGAGCTCTGGAAACACCATATATTTT	CASSLTALSSGNTIYF
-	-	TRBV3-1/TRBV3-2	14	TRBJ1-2	TGTGCCAGCAGCCAGCCGGGACACGTCTATGGCTACACCTTC	CASSQPGHVYGYTF
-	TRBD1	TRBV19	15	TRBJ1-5	TGTGCCAGTAGCTTAGACAGGGGGCTTAGTCAGCCCCAGCATTTT	CASSLDRGLSQPQHF
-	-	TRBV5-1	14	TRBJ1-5	TGCGCCAGCAGCTTGGGACAGCCAAATCAGCCCCAGCATTTT	CASSLGQPNQPQHF
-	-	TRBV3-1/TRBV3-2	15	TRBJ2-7	TGTGCCAGCAACGGTGGCGCACAGGCGAATACCGAGCAGTACTTC	CASNGGAQANTEQYF
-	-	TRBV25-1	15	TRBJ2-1	TGTGCCAGCAGTGAATTAAGCCAGAGGGCTAGTGAGCAGTTCTTC	CASSELSQRASEQFF
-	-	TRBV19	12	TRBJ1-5	TGTGCCTGCCAGGGTGGTGGACAGCCCCAGCATTTT	CACQGGGQPQHF
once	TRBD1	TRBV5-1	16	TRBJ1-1	TGCGCCAGCCGAAAAGACAGGGTGGTCCCGAACACTGAAGCTTTCTTT	CASRKDRVVPNTEAFF
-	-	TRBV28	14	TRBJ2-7	TGTGCCAGCAGTTTTCATGACAGATCCTACGAGCAGTACTTC	CASSFHDRSYEQYF
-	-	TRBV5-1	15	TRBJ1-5	TGCGCCAGCAGCTTGGGGACAGTTAGCAATCAGCCCCAGCATTTT	CASSLGTVSNQPQHF
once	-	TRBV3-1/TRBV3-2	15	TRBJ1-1	TGTGCCAGCAGCCAAGCAGTTGGGGGGAACGCTGAAGCTTTCTTT	CASSQAVGGNAEAFF
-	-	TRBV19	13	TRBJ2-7	TGTGCCAGTAGTATGGGGACTGACTACGAGCAGTACTTC	CASSMGTDYEQYF
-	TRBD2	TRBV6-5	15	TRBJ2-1	TGTGCCAGCAGCCCCCGATGGACTAGCCTCAATGAGCAGTTCTTC	CASSPRWTSLNEQFF
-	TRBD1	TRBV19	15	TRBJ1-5	TGTGCCAGTAGTTTATACCGACAGGGAGGTCAGCCCCAGCATTTT	CASSLYRQGGQPQHF
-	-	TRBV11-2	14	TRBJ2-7	TGTGCCAGCAGCTTAGATTGGAGATCCTACGAGCAGTACTTC	CASSLDWRSYEQYF
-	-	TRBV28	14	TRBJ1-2	TGTGCCAGCAGCCGCACCGGGATGAACTATGGCTACACCTTC	CASSRTGMNYGYTF
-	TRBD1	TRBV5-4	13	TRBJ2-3	TGTGCCAGCACGGACAGGGCCTCAGATACGCAGTATTTT	CASTDRASDTQYF
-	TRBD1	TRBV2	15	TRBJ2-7	TGTGCCAGCAGTGAAATGGGACAGGGGCTCTACGAGCAGTACTTC	CASSEMGQGLYEQYF
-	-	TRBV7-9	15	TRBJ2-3	TGTGCCAGCAGCTTAGACGGGTTTGGCACAGATACGCAGTATTTT	CASSLDGFGTDTQYF
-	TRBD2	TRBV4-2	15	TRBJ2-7	TGTGCCAGCAGCCCGCCCGGGAGGGGTACGGACGAGCAGTACTTC	CASSPPGRGTDEQYF
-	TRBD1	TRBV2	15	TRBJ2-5	TGTGCCAGCAGTGCAGGGACAGGGGGCCTGGAGACCCAGTACTTC	CASSAGTGGLETQYF
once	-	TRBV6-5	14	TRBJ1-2	TGTGCCAGCAGTTACTCGGAGACGGACTATGGCTACACCTTC	CASSYSETDYGYTF
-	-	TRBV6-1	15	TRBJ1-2	TGTGCCAGCAGTGAAGCAAAGGGACTTAACTATGGCTACACCTTC	CASSEAKGLNYGYTF
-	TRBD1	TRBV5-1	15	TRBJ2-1	TGCGCCAGCAGACAAGGGACAGGGTCACTGAATGAGCAGTTCTTC	CASRQGTGSLNEQFF